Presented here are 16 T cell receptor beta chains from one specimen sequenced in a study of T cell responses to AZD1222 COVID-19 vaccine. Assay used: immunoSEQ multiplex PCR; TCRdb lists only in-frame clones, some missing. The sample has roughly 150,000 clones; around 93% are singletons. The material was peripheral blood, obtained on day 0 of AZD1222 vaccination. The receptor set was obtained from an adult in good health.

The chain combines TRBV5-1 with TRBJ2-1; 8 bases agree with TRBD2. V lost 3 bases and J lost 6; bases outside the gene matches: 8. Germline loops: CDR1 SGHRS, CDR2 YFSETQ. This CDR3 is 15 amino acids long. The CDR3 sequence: CASSSNSGSANEQFF. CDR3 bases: TGCGCCAGCAGCTCGAACAGCGGGAGCGCCAATGAGCAGTTCTTC.

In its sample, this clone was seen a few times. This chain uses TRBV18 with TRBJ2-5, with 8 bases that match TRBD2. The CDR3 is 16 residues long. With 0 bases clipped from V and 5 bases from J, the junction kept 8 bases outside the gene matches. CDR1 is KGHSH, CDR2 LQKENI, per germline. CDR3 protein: CASSPPAGGLKETQYF. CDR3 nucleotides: TGTGCCAGCTCACCACCGGCGGGGGGCCTTAAGGAGACCCAGTACTTC.

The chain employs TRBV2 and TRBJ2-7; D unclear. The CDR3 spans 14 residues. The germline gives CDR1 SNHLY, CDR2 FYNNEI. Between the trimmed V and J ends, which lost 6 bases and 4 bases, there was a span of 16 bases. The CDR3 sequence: CASRTVSVEYEQYF. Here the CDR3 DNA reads TGTGCCAGCAGGACCGTGTCTGTCGAGTACGAGCAGTACTTC.

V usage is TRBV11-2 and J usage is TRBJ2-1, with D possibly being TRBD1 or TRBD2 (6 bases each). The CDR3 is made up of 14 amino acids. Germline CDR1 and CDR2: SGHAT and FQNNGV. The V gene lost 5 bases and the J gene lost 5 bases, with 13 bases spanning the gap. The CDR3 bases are TGTGCCAGCAGCCTGGGGGGCAGGGACAATGAGCAGTTCTTC. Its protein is CASSLGGRDNEQFF.

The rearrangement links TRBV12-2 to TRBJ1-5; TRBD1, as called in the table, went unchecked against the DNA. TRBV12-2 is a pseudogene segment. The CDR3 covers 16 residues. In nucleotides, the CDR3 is TGTGCAAGTCGCTGCCCCGCGACACATAGCAATCAGCCCCAGCATTTT. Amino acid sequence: CASRCPATHSNQPQHF.

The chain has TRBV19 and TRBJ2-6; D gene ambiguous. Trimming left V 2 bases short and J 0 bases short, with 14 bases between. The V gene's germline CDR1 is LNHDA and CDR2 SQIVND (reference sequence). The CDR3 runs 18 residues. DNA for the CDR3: TGTGCCAGTAGTATAAGGGCAGGCCCACGCTCTGGGGCCAACGTCCTGACTTTC. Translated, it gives CASSIRAGPRSGANVLTF.

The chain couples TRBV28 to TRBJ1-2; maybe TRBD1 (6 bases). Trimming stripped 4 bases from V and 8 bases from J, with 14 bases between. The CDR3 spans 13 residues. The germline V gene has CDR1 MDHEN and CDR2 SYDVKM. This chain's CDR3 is CASSSLTGNGYTF. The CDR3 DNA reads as TGTGCCAGCAGTTCATTGACAGGAAACGGCTACACCTTC.

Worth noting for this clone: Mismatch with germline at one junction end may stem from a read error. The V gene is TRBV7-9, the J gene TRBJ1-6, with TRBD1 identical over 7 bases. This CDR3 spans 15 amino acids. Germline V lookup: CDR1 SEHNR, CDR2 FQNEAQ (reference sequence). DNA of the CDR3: TGTGCCAGCAGCATAGCGACAGGGATGGATTCACCCCTCCACTTT. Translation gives CASSIATGMDSPLHF.

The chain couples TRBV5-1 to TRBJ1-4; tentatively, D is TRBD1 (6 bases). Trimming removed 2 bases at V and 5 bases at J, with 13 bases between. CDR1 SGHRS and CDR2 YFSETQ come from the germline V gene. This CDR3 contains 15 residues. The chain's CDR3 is CASSFTGTSNEKLFF. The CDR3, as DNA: TGCGCCAGCAGCTTTACCGGGACAAGCAATGAAAAACTGTTTTTT. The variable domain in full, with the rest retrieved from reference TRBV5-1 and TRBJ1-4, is KAGVTQTPRYLIKTRGQQVTLSCSPISGHRSVSWYQQTPGQGLQFLFEYFSETQRNKGNFPGRFSGRQFSNSRSEMNVSTLELGDSALYLCASSFTGTSNEKLFFGSGTQLSVL.

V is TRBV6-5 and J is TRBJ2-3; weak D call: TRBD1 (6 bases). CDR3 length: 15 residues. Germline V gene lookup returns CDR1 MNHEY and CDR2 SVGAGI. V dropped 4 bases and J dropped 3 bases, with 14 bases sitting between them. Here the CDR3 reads CASSSLGAGTDTQYF. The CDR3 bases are TGTGCCAGCAGTTCTTTGGGGGCGGGTACAGATACGCAGTATTTT.

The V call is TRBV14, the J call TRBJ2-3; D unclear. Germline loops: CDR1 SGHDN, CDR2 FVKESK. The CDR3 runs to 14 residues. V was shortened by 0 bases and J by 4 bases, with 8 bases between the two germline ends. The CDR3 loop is CASSQDTAADTQYF. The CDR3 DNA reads TGTGCCAGCAGCCAAGATACGGCTGCAGATACGCAGTATTTT.

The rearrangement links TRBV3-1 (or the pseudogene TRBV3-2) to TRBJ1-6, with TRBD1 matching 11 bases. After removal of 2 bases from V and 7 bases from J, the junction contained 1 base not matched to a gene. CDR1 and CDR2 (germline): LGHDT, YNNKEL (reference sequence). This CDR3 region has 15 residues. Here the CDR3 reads CASSQWDRGNSPLHF. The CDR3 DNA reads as TGTGCCAGCAGCCAATGGGACAGGGGGAATTCACCCCTCCACTTT.

The CDR3 DNA follows: TGCAGCGTGACCAAGGGGACAGGGTTCTCTGGGGAGCTGTTTTTT. It encodes CSVTKGTGFSGELFF. The rearrangement links TRBV29-1 to TRBJ2-2, with 9 bases lining up with TRBD1. Germline V gene data show CDR1 as SQVTM and CDR2 as ANQGSEA. V lost 6 bases and J lost 8; bases outside the gene matches: 13. CDR3 length: 15 residues.

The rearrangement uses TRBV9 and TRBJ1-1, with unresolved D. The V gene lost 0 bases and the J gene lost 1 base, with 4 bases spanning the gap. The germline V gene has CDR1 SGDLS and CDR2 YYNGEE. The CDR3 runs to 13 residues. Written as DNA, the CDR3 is TGTGCCAGCAGCGTAGAGGGGAACACTGAAGCTTTCTTT. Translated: CASSVEGNTEAFF.

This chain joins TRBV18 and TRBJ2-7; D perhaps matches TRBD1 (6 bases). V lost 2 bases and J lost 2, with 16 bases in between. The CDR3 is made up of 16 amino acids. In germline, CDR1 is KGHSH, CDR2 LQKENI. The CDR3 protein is CASSPFQDSRPYEQYF. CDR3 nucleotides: TGTGCCAGCTCACCATTCCAGGACAGTCGACCCTACGAGCAGTACTTC.

DNA of the CDR3: TGTGCCAGCAGCGTAGCAGGGATGGGAGGCTATGGCTACACCTTC. Translation: CASSVAGMGGYGYTF. The chain employs TRBV9 and TRBJ1-2; D possibly corresponds to TRBD1 (5 bases). Germline loops: CDR1 SGDLS, CDR2 YYNGEE. This CDR3 has 15 amino acids. Trimming removed 0 bases from V and 4 bases from J, with 13 bases in between. The whole variable domain, remainder taken from reference TRBV9 and TRBJ1-2, is DSGVTQTPKHLITATGQRVTLRCSPRSGDLSVYWYQQSLDQGLQFLIQYYNGEERAKGNILERFSAQQFPDLHSELNLSSLELGDSALYFCASSVAGMGGYGYTFGSGTRLTVV.